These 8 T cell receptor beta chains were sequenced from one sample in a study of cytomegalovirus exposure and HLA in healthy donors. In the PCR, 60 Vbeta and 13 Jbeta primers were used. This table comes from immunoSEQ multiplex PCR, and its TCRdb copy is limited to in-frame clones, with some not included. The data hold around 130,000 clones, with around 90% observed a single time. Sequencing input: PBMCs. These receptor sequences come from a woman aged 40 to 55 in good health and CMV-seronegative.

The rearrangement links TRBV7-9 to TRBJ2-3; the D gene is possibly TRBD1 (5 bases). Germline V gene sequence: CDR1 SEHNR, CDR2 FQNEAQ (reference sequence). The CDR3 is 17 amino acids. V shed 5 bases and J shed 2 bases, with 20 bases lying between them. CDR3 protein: CASSRDSESAYTDTQYF. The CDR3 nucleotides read TGTGCCAGCAGCCGAGACAGCGAGAGTGCTTACACAGATACGCAGTATTTT.

CDR3 bases: TGTGCCAGCAGTGTTGGCCGCACAGAGACCCAGTACTTC. It codes for CASSVGRTETQYF. This sequence joins TRBV2 and TRBJ2-5, with D unclear. Germline CDR1 is SNHLY and CDR2 is FYNNEI. Trimming removed 4 bases from V and 4 bases from J, with 10 bases in between. CDR3 size: 13 residues.

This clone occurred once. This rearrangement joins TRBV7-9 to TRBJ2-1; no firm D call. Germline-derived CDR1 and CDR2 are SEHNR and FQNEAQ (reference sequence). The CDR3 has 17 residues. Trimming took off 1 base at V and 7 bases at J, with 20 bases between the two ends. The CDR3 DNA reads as TGTGCCAGCAGCTTAGGGGTTGTGGGCATCCTCGAGAATGAGCAGTTCTTC. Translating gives CASSLGVVGILENEQFF.

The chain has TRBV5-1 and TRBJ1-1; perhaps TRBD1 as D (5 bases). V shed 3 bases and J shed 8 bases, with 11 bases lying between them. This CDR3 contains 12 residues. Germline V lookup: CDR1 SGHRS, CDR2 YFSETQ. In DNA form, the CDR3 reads TGCGCCAGCAGCTCTCCAGGGCCCGAAGCTTTCTTT. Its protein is CASSSPGPEAFF. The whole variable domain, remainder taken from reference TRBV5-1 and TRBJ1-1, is KAGVTQTPRYLIKTRGQQVTLSCSPISGHRSVSWYQQTPGQGLQFLFEYFSETQRNKGNFPGRFSGRQFSNSRSEMNVSTLELGDSALYLCASSSPGPEAFFGQGTRLTVV.

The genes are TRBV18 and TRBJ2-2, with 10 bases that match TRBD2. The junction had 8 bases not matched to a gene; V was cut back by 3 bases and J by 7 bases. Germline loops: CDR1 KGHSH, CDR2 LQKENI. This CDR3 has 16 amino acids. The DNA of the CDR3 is TGTGCCAGCTCACCTGTCCTAGCGGGAGCAAACGGGGAGCTGTTTTTT. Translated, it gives CASSPVLAGANGELFF.

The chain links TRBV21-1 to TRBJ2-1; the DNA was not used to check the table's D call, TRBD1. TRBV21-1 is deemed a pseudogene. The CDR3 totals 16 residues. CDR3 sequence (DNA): TGTGCCAGCAGCAAAGATGAGGGGGCAAAGTACAATGAGCAGTTCTTC. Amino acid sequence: CASSKDEGAKYNEQFF.

CDR3 DNA sequence: TGTGCCAGCAGCTTAATTGGCGGCCACCCCGCGAACACCGGGGAGCTGTTTTTT. Encoded protein: CASSLIGGHPANTGELFF. The chain uses TRBV7-8 and TRBJ2-2; D is ambiguous. CDR3 length: 18 amino acids. Germline loops: CDR1 SGHVS, CDR2 FQNEAQ. Between the trimmed V and J ends, which lost 2 bases and 0 bases, there was a span of 16 bases.

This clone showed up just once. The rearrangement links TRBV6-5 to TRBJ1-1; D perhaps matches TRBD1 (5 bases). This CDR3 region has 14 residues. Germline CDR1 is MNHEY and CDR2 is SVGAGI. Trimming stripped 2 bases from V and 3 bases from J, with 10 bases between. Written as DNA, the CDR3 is TGTGCCAGCAGTTACGTCCGGGGGGACACTGAAGCTTTCTTT. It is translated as CASSYVRGDTEAFF.